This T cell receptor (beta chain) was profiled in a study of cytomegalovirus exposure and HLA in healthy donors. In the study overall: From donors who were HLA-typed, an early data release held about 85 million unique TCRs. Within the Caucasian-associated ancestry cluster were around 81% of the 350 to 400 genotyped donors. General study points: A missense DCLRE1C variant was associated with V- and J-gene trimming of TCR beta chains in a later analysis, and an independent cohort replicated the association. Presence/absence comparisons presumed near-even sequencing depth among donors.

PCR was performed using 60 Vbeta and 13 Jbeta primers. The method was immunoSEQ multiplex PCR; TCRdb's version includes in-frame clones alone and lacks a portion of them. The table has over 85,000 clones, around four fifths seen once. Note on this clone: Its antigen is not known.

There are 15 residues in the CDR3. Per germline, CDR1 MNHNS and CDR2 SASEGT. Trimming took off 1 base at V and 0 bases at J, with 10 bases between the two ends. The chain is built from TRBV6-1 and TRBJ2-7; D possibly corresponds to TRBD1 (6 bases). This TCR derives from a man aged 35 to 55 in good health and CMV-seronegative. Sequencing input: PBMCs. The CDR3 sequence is CASSEGQVVSYEQYF. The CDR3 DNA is TGTGCCAGCAGTGAAGGACAGGTTGTCTCCTACGAGCAGTACTTC.